The T cell receptor (beta chain) under discussion was sequenced for a study of blood T cell repertoires in COVID-19 (dated by TCRdb to 2018 to 2020). About the full investigation: Collaborator samples came from the United States, Italy and Spain and covered acute and convalescent phases of COVID-19. Where HLA class I and class II types were available, the types were taken from metadata supplied by the sample provider, not from assay-based typing. A freely available public database, intended as a resource for researchers studying the immune response to SARS-CoV-2, is where the repertoires were released. The prospective study material was composed of cDNA or gDNA derived from T cells, B-cell-depleted T cells, or PBMCs. Sample metadata almost always included a de-identified subject ID, COVID-19 status, age in years and sex. The dataset comprised deeply sampled blood TCRbeta repertoires from subjects exposed to, actively infected with, or recovered from COVID-19. The samples were drawn from the first 160 participants of the ongoing ImmuneRACE study and from over 950 subjects provided by 6 global collaborators. The investigation overall reported the following: Clinical and demographic metadata were provided uncurated, with the amount varying by source and participant.

TCRbeta CDR3 regions were amplified from genomic DNA using the immunoSEQ Assay, a bias-controlled multiplex PCR. As for the original processing: The number of nucleated cells in each sample was estimated from the amplification of reference gene primers within the assay. Sequence reads were collapsed and filtered to measure the absolute abundance of every unique TCRbeta CDR3 rearrangement. For each sample, productive Simpson clonality was calculated as the square root of Simpson's diversity index over productive rearrangements. In TCRdb, the immuneACCESS table is reduced to in-frame sequences with V and J assigned. These tables do not hold every clone; where another copy was compared, an unresolved V gene accounts for under half, and the others remain unexplained. From that table come the V and J calls and clone size; the DNA was used to work out D and trimming. Here the sample has 45,000 to 60,000 clones; more than 85% occur a single time. The top ten clones comprise about 7% of the sample.

With regard to this clone: Its antigen is not yet known. The sample holds no much larger clone one base away, and base qualities are not on file.

Whole blood was collected in K2EDTA tubes by collaborating institutions according to the institutions' own protocols. For TCRbeta analysis, collaborators shipped samples as frozen whole blood, isolated PBMCs, or DNA extracted from either of those sample types. The germline ends are 17 bases apart after V is trimmed by 2 bases and J by 4 bases. As encoded in the germline V gene, CDR1 is SGHTA while CDR2 is FQGNSA. The CDR3 starts with the cysteine, ends with the phenylalanine, and has 16 residues. Only the CDR3 region is kept as DNA, spanning 48 bases read in frame from base 1. The receptor was isolated from a human donor with active COVID-19. The donor label of this sample is uncertain. The source material was peripheral blood. This receptor chain uses TRBV7-2 and TRBJ1-1; no D gene call is confident. The CDR3 region: CASSLREWRSITEAFF. DNA sequence: TGTGCCAGCAGCTTAAGGGAGTGGAGGAGTATCACTGAAGCTTTCTTT.